This T cell receptor (beta chain) was sequenced for a study of T cell responses to AZD1222 COVID-19 vaccine. The study, taken as a whole, reports: White British ancestry dominated among donors, who included more females, and clonal diversity was possibly underestimated.

Data came from immunoSEQ multiplex PCR; TCRdb stores just in-frame clones and leaves some out. The table records 150,000 to 200,000 clones, over 75% of them present only once. Comment on this clone: Its antigen is not identified. In the same sample, other DNA sequences code for this CDR3.

V was clipped by 6 bases and J by 4 bases; unmatched bases: 2. CDR3 length: 13 residues. Combined were second doses at about 4 or about 12 weeks. This chain joins TRBV12-3 or TRBV12-4 and TRBJ1-2; 10 bases are shared with TRBD1. Here the sequenced sample was peripheral blood, taken 28 days after the second AZD1222 dose. This TCR came from an adult who received the AZD1222 COVID-19 vaccine. In DNA form, the CDR3 reads TGTGCCAGCAGGACAGGGGGCTTCTATGGCTACACCTTC. Its translation: CASRTGGFYGYTF.